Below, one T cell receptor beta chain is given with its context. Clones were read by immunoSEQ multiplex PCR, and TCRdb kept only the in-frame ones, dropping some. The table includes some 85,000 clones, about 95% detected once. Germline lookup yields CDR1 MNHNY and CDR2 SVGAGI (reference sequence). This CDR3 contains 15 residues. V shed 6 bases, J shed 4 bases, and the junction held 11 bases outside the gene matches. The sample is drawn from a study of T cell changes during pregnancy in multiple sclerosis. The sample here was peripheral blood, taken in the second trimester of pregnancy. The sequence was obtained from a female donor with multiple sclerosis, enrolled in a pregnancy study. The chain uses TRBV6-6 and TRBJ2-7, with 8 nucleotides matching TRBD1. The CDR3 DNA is TGTGCCAGCAGGCCTACCGGGACAGGAGGGTACGAGCAGTACTTC. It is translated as CASRPTGTGGYEQYF.